Below are 19 T cell receptor beta chains sequenced from a single sample in a study of metastatic and nonmetastatic thyroid tumors. No treatment had been given to any patient before thyroid surgery. Using MiXCR, TCRdb reanalyzed the PCR reads. Of tens of thousands of clones in the sample, 22% were seen once. The sequenced material came from blood. The receptor set was obtained from a male donor with papillary thyroid cancer or a benign thyroid nodule (not recorded which). Some clones in this sample may be carry-over from other donors' samples.

The count of this clone is one. The chain links TRBV11-2 to TRBJ2-1; D unresolved. Trimming shortened V by 1 base and J by 6 bases, and 13 bases separated the two germline ends. Germline assignment: CDR1 SGHAT and CDR2 FQNNGV. The CDR3 covers 15 residues. The CDR3 coding sequence is TGTGCCAGCAGCTTAGGACGGGTAACTGGCAATGAGCAGTTCTTC. It specifies CASSLGRVTGNEQFF. Full variable domain (outside the CDR3, taken from reference TRBV11-2 and TRBJ2-1): EAGVAQSPRYKIIEKRQSVAFWCNPISGHATLYWYQQILGQGPKLLIQFQNNGVVDDSQLPKDRFSAERLKGVDSTLKIQPAKLEDSAVYLCASSLGRVTGNEQFFGPGTRLTVL.

The table lists this clone with many counts. This sample also contains other DNA sequences that code for the same CDR3. The chain employs TRBV30 and TRBJ2-7, with 7 bases fitting TRBD1. Germline CDR1 reads GTSNPN; CDR2 reads SVGIG (reference sequence). The CDR3 loop spans 14 amino acids. V shed 0 bases and J 4 bases; nucleotides not matched to a gene: 6. CDR3 amino acids: CAWSVAGTAYEQYF. The CDR3 DNA reads TGTGCCTGGAGTGTAGCAGGGACAGCTTACGAGCAGTACTTC.

This rearrangement joins TRBV7-3 to TRBJ1-6; the D gene is possibly TRBD1 (5 bases). The ends were cut back, 5 bases at V and 7 bases at J, with 9 bases in the middle. CDR1 and CDR2 (germline): SGHTA, FQGTGA. This CDR3 comprises 13 residues. CDR3 nucleotide sequence: TGTGCCAGCAGCCCGGGGGTAAATTCACCCCTCCACTTT. This codes for CASSPGVNSPLHF. Looking up the rest from reference TRBV7-3 and TRBJ1-6 gives the full variable domain: GAGVSQTPSNKVTEKGKYVELRCDPISGHTALYWYRQSLGQGPEFLIYFQGTGAADDSGLPNDRFFAVRPEGSVSTLKIQRTERGDSAVYLCASSPGVNSPLHFGNGTRLTVT.

This clone was seen at least ten times. A much larger clone differs by one base, so this may be a read error. The chain uses TRBV20-1 and TRBJ2-1; a weak D match, TRBD1 (5 bases). In germline, CDR1 is DFQATT, CDR2 SNEGSKA (reference sequence). This CDR3 contains 14 residues. In nucleotides, the CDR3 is TGCAGTGCTAGAGTGGTAGGGGCCCCCCATGAGCAGTCCTTC. Encoded protein: CSARVVGAPHEQSF.

This clone was counted only a few times. Because the CDR3 is missing its conserved closing phenylalanine or tryptophan, this is likely a read error. V and J are TRBV6-6 and TRBJ2-2, with D perhaps being TRBD1 or TRBD2 (5 bases each). CDR1 and CDR2 (germline): MNHNY, SVGAGI (reference sequence). Trimming removed 2 bases at V and 7 bases at J, with 17 bases between. The CDR3 runs to 16 residues. DNA for the CDR3: TGTGCCAGCAGTTACGGGGGAACGAGGGTAAGCGGGGAGCTGTTTCTT. This translates into CASSYGGTRVSGELFL.

Many counts were recorded for this clone. This chain uses TRBV29-1 with TRBJ1-6; D gene unclear. Per the germline V gene, CDR1 is SQVTM and CDR2 is ANQGSEA. Trimming stripped 5 bases from V and 6 bases from J, with 11 bases between. CDR3 length: 13 amino acids. The CDR3 sequence is CSVRTDLNSPLHF. Here the CDR3 DNA reads TGCAGCGTTCGAACGGACCTTAATTCACCCCTCCACTTT.

This clone has a count of ten or more. This chain uses TRBV19 with TRBJ2-7; TRBD2 might be the D (5 bases). This CDR3 comprises 13 residues. CDR1 and CDR2 (germline): LNHDA, SQIVND (reference sequence). With 5 bases removed from V and 3 bases from J, the gap between germline ends came to 11 bases. The CDR3 loop is CASSADWGYEQYF. The CDR3 region has the DNA TGTGCCAGTAGTGCGGACTGGGGCTACGAGCAGTACTTC.

This clone was seen at least ten times. The rearrangement uses TRBV7-9 and TRBJ2-7, with D hard to call. V gave up 5 bases and J gave up 0 bases, with 14 bases separating them. The CDR3 loop spans 15 amino acids. Germline CDR1 reads SEHNR; CDR2 reads FQNEAQ (reference sequence). CDR3 bases: TGTGCCAGCAGCAAGAGGAGCCCTAGCTCCTACGAGCAGTACTTC. The encoded protein is CASSKRSPSSYEQYF.

This clone came up many times. The chain combines TRBV4-1 with TRBJ1-1; 8 positions agree with TRBD1. V lost 1 base to trimming and J lost 8 bases; unmatched junction nucleotides: 6. The CDR3 length is 14 residues. Germline CDR1 MGHRA, CDR2 YSYEKL. The CDR3 reads CASSQGPGTGEAFF. CDR3 in DNA: TGCGCCAGCAGCCAAGGCCCTGGGACAGGAGAAGCTTTCTTT.

This clone came up many times. V gene TRBV12-3 or TRBV12-4 combines with J gene TRBJ1-4; D not resolved. The CDR3 runs to 12 residues. Trimming took 6 bases from V and 10 from J, leaving 12 bases between them. The CDR3 DNA reads TGTGCCAGCAGCCCTGAACACGGAAAACTGTTTTTT. The encoded protein is CASSPEHGKLFF.

This clone has just a few counts. The rearrangement links TRBV6-2 or TRBV6-3 to TRBJ2-3, with a weak D call TRBD1 (5 bases). The CDR3 loop spans 17 amino acids. Trimming stripped 7 bases from V and 3 bases from J, with 23 bases between. Germline assignment: CDR1 MNHEY and CDR2 SVGEGT. This chain's CDR3 is CASKRGYYSTATDTQYF. As DNA, the CDR3 is TGTGCCAGCAAAAGGGGCTATTACTCTACGGCTACAGATACGCAGTATTTT.

This sequence joins TRBV30 and TRBJ2-1; 7 bases align to TRBD2. The V gene end was trimmed by 0 bases and the J gene end by 6 bases; junction bases not matched to a gene: 5. CDR3 length: 14 residues. In germline, CDR1 is GTSNPN, CDR2 SVGIG (reference sequence). The CDR3, as DNA: TGTGCCTGGAGTGTAGGGCTAGCGGTCAATGAGCAGTTCTTC. Translated: CAWSVGLAVNEQFF.

With regard to this clone: This sequence may be a read error, since a much larger clone differs from it by one base. V gene TRBV5-1 combines with J gene TRBJ2-7; 11 bases fit TRBD2. The junction had 11 bases not matched to a gene; V was cut back by 6 bases and J by 6 bases. The CDR3 runs to 15 residues. Per germline, CDR1 SGHRS and CDR2 YFSETQ. CDR3 bases: TGCGCCAGCATCTACACTAGCGGGAGTGTCGGCGAGCAGTACTTC. Amino acids: CASIYTSGSVGEQYF. The whole variable domain, remainder taken from reference TRBV5-1 and TRBJ2-7, is KAGVTQTPRYLIKTRGQQVTLSCSPISGHRSVSWYQQTPGQGLQFLFEYFSETQRNKGNFPGRFSGRQFSNSRSEMNVSTLELGDSALYLCASIYTSGSVGEQYFGPGTRLTVT.

This clone was observed at least ten times. The gene calls are TRBV3-1 and TRBJ2-1; no clear D gene. V gave up 7 bases and J gave up 6 bases, with 13 bases separating them. The CDR3 covers 13 residues. Germline CDR1 reads LGHDT; CDR2 reads YNNKEL (reference sequence). The CDR3 loop reads CASTFTPGNEQFF. The CDR3 nucleotides are TGTGCCAGCACCTTTACCCCTGGCAATGAGCAGTTCTTC.

At least ten counts were recorded for this clone. The rearrangement links TRBV2 to TRBJ1-5, with 7 bases fitting TRBD1. V shed 1 base, J shed 6 bases, and the junction held 3 bases outside the gene matches. CDR1 is SNHLY, CDR2 FYNNEI, per germline. CDR3 length equals 14 residues. CDR3: CASSEEGAGQPQHF. CDR3 coding DNA: TGTGCCAGCAGTGAAGAGGGGGCCGGTCAGCCCCAGCATTTT.

Many counts were recorded for this clone. The chain uses TRBV6-1 and TRBJ1-1, with D unresolved. Germline V lookup: CDR1 MNHNS, CDR2 SASEGT. V lost 6 bases and J 8 bases, leaving 10 bases between the germline ends. CDR3 length: 11 residues. This CDR3 reads CASRTVTEAFF. The CDR3 DNA reads as TGTGCCAGCAGGACTGTAACGGAAGCTTTCTTT.

About this clone: The junction departs from the called germline gene at one end, perhaps through a read error. The chain uses TRBV20-1 and TRBJ2-7, with TRBD2 as a possible D gene (5 bases). Germline V gene sequence: CDR1 DFQATT, CDR2 SNEGSKA (reference sequence). The length of the CDR3 is 14 residues. The CDR3 DNA reads TGCAGTGCTAGACCCCCGGAGGCAGGCGGCATTTATCACTTC. This gives the protein CSARPPEAGGIYHF.

This clone was counted only a few times. The chain couples TRBV6-1 to TRBJ2-2; D possibly corresponds to TRBD1 (5 bases). The CDR3 has 16 amino acids. Deletions cut 3 bases from V and 6 bases from J, with 17 bases between. CDR1 is MNHNS and CDR2 is SASEGT in the germline V gene. CDR3 nucleotides: TGTGCCAGCAGTGACCACAGGTGGCGGTTAGCCGGGGAGCTGTTTTTT. This encodes CASSDHRWRLAGELFF.

The table lists this clone with many counts. The J gene is TRBJ2-7, the V gene TRBV9, with D perhaps matching TRBD1 (6 bases). The V gene's germline CDR1 is SGDLS and CDR2 YYNGEE. Deletions cut 8 bases from V and 0 bases from J, with 9 bases between. The CDR3 extends over 12 amino acids. The CDR3 nucleotides read TGTGCCAGTGGGGACAACTCCTACGAGCAGTACTTC. It is translated as CASGDNSYEQYF.